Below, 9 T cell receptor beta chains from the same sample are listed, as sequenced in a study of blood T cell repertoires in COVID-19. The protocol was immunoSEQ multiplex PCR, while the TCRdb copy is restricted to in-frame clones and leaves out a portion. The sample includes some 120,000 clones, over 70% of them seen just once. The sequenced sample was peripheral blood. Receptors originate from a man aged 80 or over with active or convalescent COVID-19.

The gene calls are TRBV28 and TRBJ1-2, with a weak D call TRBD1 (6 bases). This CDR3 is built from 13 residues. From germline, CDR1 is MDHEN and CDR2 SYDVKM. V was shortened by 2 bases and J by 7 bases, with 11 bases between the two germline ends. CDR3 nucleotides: TGTGCCAGCAGTTTAACAGGGTGGGGTGGCTACACCTTC. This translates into CASSLTGWGGYTF.

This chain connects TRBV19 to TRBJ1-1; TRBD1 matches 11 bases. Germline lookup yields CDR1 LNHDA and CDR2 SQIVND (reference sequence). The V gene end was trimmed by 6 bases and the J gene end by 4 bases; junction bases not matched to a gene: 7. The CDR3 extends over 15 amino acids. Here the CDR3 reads CASRTGQGAATEAFF. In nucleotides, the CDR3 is TGTGCCAGTAGAACAGGACAGGGGGCAGCCACTGAAGCTTTCTTT.

CDR3 amino acids: CASSLLQGYYGYTF. For the CDR3, the DNA is TGTGCCAGCAGTCTACTACAGGGGTACTATGGCTACACCTTC. The chain recombines TRBV28 with TRBJ1-2, with 7 positions matching TRBD1. V shed 5 bases, J shed 3 bases, and the junction held 6 bases outside the gene matches. The CDR3 consists of 14 residues. Germline CDR1 MDHEN, CDR2 SYDVKM.

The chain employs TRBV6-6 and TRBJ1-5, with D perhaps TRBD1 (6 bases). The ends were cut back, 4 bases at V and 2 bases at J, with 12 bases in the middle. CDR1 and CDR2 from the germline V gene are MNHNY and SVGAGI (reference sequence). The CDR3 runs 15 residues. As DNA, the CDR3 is TGTGCCAGCAGTTTCCTACAGGGAGGCAATCAGCCCCAGCATTTT. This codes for CASSFLQGGNQPQHF.

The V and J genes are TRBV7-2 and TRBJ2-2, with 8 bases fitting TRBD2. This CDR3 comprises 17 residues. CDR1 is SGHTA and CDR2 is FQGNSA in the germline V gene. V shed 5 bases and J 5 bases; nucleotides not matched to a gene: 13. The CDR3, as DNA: TGTGCCAGCAGCCTCCGAGGACTAGCTTCAGGTACCGGGGAGCTGTTTTTT. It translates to CASSLRGLASGTGELFF. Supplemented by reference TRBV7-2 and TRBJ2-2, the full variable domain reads GAGVSQSPSNKVTEKGKDVELRCDPISGHTALYWYRQSLGQGLEFLIYFQGNSAPDKSGLPSDRFSAERTGGSVSTLTIQRTQQEDSAVYLCASSLRGLASGTGELFFGEGSRLTVL.

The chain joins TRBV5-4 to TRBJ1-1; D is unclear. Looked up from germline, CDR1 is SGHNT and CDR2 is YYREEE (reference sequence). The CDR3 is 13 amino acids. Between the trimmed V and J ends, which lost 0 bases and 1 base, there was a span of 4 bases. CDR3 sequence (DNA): TGTGCCAGCAGCTTGGCCCAGAACACTGAAGCTTTCTTT. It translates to CASSLAQNTEAFF.

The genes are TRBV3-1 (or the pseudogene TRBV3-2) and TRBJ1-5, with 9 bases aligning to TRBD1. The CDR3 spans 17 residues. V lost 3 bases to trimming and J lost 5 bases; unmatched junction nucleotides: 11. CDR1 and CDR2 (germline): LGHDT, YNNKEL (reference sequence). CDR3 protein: CASSQRTGVLSDQPQHF. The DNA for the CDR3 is TGTGCCAGCAGCCAGAGGACAGGGGTGTTGTCAGATCAGCCCCAGCATTTT.

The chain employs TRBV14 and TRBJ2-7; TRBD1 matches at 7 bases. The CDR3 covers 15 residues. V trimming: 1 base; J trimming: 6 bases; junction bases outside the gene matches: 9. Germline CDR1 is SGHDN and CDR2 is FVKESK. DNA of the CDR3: TGTGCCAGCAGCCAAGTCACAGGGGAGATTGGCGAGCAGTACTTC. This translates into CASSQVTGEIGEQYF.

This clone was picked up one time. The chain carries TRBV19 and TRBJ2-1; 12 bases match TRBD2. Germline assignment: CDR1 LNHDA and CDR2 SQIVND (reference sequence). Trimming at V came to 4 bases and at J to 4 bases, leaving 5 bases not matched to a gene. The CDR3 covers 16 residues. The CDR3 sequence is CASSTGLAGIYNEQFF. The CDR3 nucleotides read TGTGCCAGTAGTACCGGACTAGCGGGGATTTACAATGAGCAGTTCTTC. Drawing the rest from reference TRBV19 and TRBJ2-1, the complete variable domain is DGGITQSPKYLFRKEGQNVTLSCEQNLNHDAMYWYRQDPGQGLRLIYYSQIVNDFQKGDIAEGYSVSREKKESFPLTVTSAQKNPTAFYLCASSTGLAGIYNEQFFGPGTRLTVL.